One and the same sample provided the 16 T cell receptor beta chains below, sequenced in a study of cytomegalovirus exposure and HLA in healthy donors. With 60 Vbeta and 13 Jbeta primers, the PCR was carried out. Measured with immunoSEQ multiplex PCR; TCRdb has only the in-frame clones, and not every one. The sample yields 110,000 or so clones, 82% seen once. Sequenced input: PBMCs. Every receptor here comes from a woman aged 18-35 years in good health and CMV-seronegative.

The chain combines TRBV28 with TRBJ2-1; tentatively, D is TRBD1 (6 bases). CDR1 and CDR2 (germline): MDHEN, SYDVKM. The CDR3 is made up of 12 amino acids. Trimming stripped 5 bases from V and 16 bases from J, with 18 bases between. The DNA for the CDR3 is TGTGCCAGCAGTATAAGACAGGTGGGCTCTTTCTTC. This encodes CASSIRQVGSFF.

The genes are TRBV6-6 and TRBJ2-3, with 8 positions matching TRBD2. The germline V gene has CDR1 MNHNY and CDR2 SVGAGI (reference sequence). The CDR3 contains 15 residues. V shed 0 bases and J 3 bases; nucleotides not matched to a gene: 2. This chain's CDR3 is CASSYSAGATDTQYF. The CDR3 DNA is TGTGCCAGCAGTTACTCAGCGGGGGCGACAGATACGCAGTATTTT.

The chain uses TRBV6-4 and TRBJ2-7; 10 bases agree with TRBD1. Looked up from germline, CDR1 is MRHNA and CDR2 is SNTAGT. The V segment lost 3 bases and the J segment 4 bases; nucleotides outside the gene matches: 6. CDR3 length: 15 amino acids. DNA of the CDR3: TGTGCCAGCAGTGAACCTCCGGGACAGGGGTACGAGCAGTACTTC. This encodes CASSEPPGQGYEQYF.

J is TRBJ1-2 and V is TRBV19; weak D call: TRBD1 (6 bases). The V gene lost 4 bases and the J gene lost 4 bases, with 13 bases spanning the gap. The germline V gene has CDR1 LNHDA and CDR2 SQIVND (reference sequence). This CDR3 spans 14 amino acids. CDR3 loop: CASSTRGVFYGYTF. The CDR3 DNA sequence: TGTGCCAGTAGTACCAGGGGTGTTTTCTATGGCTACACCTTC.

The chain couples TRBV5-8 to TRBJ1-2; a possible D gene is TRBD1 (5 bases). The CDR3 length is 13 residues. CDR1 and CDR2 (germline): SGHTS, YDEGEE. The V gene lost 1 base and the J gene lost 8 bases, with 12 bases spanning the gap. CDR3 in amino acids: CASSLKQARGYTF. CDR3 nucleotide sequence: TGTGCCAGCAGCTTGAAACAGGCCCGGGGCTACACCTTC.

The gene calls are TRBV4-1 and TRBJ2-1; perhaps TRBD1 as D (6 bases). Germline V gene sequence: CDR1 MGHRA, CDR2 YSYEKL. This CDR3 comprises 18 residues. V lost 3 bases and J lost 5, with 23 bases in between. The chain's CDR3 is CASSQGAGPRDAHNEQFF. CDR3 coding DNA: TGCGCCAGCAGCCAGGGGGCCGGGCCCCGAGACGCCCACAATGAGCAGTTCTTC.

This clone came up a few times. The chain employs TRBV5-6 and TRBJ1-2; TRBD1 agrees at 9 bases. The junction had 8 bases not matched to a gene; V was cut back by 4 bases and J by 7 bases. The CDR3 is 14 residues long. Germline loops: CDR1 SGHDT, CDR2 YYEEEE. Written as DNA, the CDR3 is TGTGCCAGCAGCCCGGAGGGGGGACAGGGTGGCTACACCTTC. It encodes CASSPEGGQGGYTF.

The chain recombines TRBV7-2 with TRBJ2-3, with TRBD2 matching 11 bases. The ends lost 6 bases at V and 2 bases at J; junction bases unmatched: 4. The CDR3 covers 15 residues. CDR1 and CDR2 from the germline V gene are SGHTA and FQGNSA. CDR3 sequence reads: CASSTSGSPTDTQYF. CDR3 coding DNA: TGTGCCAGCAGTACTAGCGGGAGCCCCACAGATACGCAGTATTTT.

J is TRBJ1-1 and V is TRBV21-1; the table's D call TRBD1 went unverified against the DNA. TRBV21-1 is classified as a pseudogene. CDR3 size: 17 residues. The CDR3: CASSNYGTGVWGTEAFF. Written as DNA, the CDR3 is TGTGCCAGCAGCAACTACGGGACAGGGGTCTGGGGGACTGAAGCTTTCTTT.

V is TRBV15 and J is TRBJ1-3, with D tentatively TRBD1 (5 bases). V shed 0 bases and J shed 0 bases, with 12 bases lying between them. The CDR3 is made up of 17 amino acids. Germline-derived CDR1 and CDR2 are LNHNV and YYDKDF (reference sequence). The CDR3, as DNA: TGTGCCACCAGCAGAGATTGGGGCATCACCTCTGGAAACACCATATATTTT. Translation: CATSRDWGITSGNTIYF.

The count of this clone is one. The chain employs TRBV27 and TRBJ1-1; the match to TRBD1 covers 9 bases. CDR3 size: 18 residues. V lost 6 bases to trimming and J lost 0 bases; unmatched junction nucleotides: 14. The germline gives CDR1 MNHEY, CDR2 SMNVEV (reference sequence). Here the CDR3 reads CASSPLGLGQGLNTEAFF. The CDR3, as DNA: TGTGCCAGCAGCCCCTTGGGTTTAGGACAGGGGTTGAACACTGAAGCTTTCTTT.

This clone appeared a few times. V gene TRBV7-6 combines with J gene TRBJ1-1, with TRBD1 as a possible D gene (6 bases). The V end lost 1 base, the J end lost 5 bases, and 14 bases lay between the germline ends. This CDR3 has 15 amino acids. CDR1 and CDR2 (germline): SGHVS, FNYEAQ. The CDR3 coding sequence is TGTGCCAGCAGCTTAGGGACAGATTTGGGGACTGAAGCTTTCTTT. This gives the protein CASSLGTDLGTEAFF. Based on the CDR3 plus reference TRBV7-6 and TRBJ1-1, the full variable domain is GAGVSQSPRYKVTKRGQDVALRCDPISGHVSLYWYRQALGQGPEFLTYFNYEAQQDKSGLPNDRFSAERPEGSISTLTIQRTEQRDSAMYRCASSLGTDLGTEAFFGQGTRLTVV.

CDR3 region: CASSLAGVYNEQFF. For the CDR3, the DNA is TGTGCCAGCAGTTTAGCAGGGGTGTACAATGAGCAGTTCTTC. The chain couples TRBV27 to TRBJ2-1; the D gene is possibly TRBD1 (6 bases). V was trimmed by 2 bases and J by 4 bases, leaving 9 bases between them. Germline loops: CDR1 MNHEY, CDR2 SMNVEV (reference sequence). The CDR3 is 14 residues long.

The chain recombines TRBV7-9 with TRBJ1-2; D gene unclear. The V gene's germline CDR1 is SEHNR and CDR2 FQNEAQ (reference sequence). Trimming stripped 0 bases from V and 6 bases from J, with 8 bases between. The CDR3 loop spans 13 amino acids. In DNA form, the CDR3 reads TGTGCCAGCAGCTTAGCGAGCAAAGATGGCTACACCTTC. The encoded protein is CASSLASKDGYTF.

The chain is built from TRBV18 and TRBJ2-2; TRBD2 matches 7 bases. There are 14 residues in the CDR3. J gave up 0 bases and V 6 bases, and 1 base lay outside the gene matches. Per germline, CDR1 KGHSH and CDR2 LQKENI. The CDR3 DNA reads TGTGCCAGCTCGCGGGAGACGAACACCGGGGAGCTGTTTTTT. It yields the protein CASSRETNTGELFF.

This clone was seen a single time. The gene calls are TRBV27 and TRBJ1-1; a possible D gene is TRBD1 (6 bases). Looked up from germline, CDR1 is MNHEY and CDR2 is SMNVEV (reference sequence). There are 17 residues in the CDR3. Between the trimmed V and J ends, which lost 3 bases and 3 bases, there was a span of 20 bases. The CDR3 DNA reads TGTGCCAGCAGTTTCGGGGGGCGGGGGCGCGGGGACACTGAAGCTTTCTTT. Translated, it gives CASSFGGRGRGDTEAFF.